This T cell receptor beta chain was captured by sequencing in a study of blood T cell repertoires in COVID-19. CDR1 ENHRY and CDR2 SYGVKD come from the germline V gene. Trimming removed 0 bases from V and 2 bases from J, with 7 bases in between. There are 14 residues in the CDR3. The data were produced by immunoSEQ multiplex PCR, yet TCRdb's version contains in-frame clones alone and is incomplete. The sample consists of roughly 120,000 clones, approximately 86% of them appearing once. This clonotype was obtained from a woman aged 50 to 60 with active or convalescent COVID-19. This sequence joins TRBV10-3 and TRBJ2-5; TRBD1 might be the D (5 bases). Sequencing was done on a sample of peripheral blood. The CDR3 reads CAISESAGQETQYF. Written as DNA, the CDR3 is TGTGCCATCAGTGAGTCAGCAGGGCAAGAGACCCAGTACTTC.